Reported below is one TCR beta chain. The sample is drawn from a study of blood T cell repertoires in COVID-19. Study summary: Italy, Spain and the United States were the sources of the convalescent and acute COVID-19 samples.

Method: immunoSEQ multiplex PCR; TCRdb's copy keeps in-frame clones and lacks some. This table holds fewer than 250,000 clones, just under 90% found once. The germline V and J ends were trimmed by 3 bases and 3 bases, with 13 bases remaining between them. The CDR3 consists of 14 residues. Looked up from germline, CDR1 is SGHRS and CDR2 is YFSETQ. The chain employs TRBV5-1 and TRBJ2-7, with D possibly TRBD1 on 5 matching bases. The sample comprised peripheral blood. The clonotype originates from a man aged 25-40 years with COVID-19, enrolled during active disease. The CDR3 nucleotides are TGCGCCAGCAGCTCCGCCAGGGTAGGCTACGAGCAGTACTTC. Encoded protein: CASSSARVGYEQYF. The whole variable domain, filled in from reference TRBV5-1 and TRBJ2-7, reads KAGVTQTPRYLIKTRGQQVTLSCSPISGHRSVSWYQQTPGQGLQFLFEYFSETQRNKGNFPGRFSGRQFSNSRSEMNVSTLELGDSALYLCASSSARVGYEQYFGPGTRLTVT.